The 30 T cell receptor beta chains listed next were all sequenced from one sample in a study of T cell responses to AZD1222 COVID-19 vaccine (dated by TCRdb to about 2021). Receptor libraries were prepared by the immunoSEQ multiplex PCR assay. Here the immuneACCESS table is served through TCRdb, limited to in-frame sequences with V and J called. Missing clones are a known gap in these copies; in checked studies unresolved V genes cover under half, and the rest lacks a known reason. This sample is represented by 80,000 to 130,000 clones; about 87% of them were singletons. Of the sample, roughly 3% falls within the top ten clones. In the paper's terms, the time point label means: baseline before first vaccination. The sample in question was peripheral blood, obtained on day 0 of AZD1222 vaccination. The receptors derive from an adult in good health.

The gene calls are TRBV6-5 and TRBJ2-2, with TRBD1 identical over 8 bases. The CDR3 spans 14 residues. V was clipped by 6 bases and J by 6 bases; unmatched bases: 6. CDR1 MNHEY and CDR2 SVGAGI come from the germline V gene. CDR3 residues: CASSLDRAAGELFF. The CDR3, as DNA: TGTGCCAGCAGCCTGGACAGGGCTGCCGGGGAGCTGTTTTTT.

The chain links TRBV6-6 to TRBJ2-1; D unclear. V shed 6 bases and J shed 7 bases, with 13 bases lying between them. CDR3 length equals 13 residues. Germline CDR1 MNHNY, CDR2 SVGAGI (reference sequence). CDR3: CASRLSTRNEQFF. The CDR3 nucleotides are TGTGCCAGCAGACTGTCCACGAGAAATGAGCAGTTCTTC.

The DNA for the CDR3 is TGTGCCAGCAGCTTGAATCTAGACTATGGCTACACCTTC. It yields the protein CASSLNLDYGYTF. This chain joins TRBV5-4 and TRBJ1-2; D uncertain. Trimming removed 1 base from V and 3 bases from J, with 7 bases in between. The germline gives CDR1 SGHNT, CDR2 YYREEE (reference sequence). The CDR3 sequence is 13 residues long.

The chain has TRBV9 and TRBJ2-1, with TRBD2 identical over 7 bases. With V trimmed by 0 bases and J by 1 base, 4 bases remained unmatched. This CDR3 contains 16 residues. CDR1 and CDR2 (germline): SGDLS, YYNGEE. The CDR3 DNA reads TGTGCCAGCAGCGTAGGTCTGGGGGGGTCCTACAATGAGCAGTTCTTC. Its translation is CASSVGLGGSYNEQFF.

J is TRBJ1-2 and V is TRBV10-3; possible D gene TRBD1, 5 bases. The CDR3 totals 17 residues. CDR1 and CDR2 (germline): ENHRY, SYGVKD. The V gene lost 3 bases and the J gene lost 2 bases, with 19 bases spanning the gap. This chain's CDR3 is CAISDLARGLENYGYTF. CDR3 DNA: TGTGCCATCAGTGATCTCGCCCGGGGGTTGGAGAACTATGGCTACACCTTC.

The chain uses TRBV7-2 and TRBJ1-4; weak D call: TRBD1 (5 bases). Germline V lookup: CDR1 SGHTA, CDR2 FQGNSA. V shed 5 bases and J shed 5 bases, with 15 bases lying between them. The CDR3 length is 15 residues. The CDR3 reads CASSQHDGANEKLFF. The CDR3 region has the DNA TGTGCCAGCAGCCAGCATGACGGGGCAAATGAAAAACTGTTTTTT. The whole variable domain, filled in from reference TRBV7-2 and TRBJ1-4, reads GAGVSQSPSNKVTEKGKDVELRCDPISGHTALYWYRQSLGQGLEFLIYFQGNSAPDKSGLPSDRFSAERTGGSVSTLTIQRTQQEDSAVYLCASSQHDGANEKLFFGSGTQLSVL.

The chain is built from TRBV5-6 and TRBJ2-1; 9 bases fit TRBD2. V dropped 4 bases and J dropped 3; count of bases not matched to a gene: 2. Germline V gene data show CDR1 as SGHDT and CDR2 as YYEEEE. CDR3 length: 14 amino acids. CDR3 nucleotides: TGTGCCAGCAGCAAGACTAGCGGCTACAATGAGCAGTTCTTC. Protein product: CASSKTSGYNEQFF.

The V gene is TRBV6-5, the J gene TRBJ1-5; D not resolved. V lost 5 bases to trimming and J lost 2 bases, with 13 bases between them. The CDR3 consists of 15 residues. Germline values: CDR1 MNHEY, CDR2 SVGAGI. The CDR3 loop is CASSTGNLGNQPQHF. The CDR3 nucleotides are TGTGCCAGCAGTACGGGGAACCTTGGCAATCAGCCCCAGCATTTT.

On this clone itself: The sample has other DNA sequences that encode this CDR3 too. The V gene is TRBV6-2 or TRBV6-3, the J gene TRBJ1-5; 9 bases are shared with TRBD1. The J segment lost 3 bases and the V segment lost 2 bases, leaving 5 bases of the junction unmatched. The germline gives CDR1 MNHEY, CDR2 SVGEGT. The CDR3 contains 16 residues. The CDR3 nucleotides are TGTGCCAGCAGTTACAGGGGACAGGGATTCAATCAGCCCCAGCATTTT. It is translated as CASSYRGQGFNQPQHF.

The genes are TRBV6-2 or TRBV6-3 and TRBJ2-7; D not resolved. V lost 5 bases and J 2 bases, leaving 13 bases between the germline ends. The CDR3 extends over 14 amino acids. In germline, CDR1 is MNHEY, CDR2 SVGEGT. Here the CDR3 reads CASSPSPGPYEQYF. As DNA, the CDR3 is TGTGCCAGCAGTCCCTCACCAGGTCCCTACGAGCAGTACTTC.

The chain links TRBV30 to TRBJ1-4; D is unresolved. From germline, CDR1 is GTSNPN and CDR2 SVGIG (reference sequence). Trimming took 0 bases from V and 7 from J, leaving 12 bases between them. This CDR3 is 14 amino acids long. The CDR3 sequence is CAWSVGPRGEKLFF. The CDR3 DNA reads TGTGCCTGGAGTGTAGGCCCGAGAGGTGAAAAACTGTTTTTT.

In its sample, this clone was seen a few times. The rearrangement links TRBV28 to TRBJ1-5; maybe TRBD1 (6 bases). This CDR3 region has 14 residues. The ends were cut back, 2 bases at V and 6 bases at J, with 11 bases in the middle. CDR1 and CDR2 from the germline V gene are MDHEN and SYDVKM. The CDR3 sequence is CASSLMGGTQPQHF. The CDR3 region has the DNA TGTGCCAGCAGTTTAATGGGGGGCACTCAGCCCCAGCATTTT.

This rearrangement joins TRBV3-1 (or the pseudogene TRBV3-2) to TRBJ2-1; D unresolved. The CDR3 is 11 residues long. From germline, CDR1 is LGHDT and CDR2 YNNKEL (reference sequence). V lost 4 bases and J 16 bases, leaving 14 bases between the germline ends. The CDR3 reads CASSLGPSKFF. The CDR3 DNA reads TGTGCCAGCAGCCTAGGCCCGTCTAAATTCTTC.

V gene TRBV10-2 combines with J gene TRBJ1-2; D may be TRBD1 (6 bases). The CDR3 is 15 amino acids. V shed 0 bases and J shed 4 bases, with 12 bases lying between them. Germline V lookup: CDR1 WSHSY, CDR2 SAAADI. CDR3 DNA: TGCGCCAGCAGTGAGTCGTGGGGCAGGGGCTATGGCTACACCTTC. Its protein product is CASSESWGRGYGYTF.

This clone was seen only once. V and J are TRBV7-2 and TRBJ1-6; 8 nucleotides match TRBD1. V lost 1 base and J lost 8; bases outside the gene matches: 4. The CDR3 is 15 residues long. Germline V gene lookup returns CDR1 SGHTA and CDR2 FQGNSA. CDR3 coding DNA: TGTGCCAGCAGCTTAGGCCCGGGACAGGATTCACCCCTCCACTTT. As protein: CASSLGPGQDSPLHF. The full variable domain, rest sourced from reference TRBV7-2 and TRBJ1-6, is GAGVSQSPSNKVTEKGKDVELRCDPISGHTALYWYRQSLGQGLEFLIYFQGNSAPDKSGLPSDRFSAERTGGSVSTLTIQRTQQEDSAVYLCASSLGPGQDSPLHFGNGTRLTVT.

The CDR3 region has the DNA TGTGCCAGTAGTAGGGACAGGAACACCGGGGAGCTGTTTTTT. Translated: CASSRDRNTGELFF. V usage is TRBV19 and J usage is TRBJ2-2; 7 bases align to TRBD1. The trim removed 4 bases at V and 1 base at J, leaving 0 bases unmatched. CDR3 length: 14 residues. Germline V gene data show CDR1 as LNHDA and CDR2 as SQIVND (reference sequence).

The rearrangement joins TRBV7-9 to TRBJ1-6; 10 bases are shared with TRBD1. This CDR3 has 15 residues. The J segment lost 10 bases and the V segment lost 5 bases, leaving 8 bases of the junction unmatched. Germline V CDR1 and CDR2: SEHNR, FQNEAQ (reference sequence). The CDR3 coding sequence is TGTGCCAGCAGCCGGGACAGGGGTAAAGGCTCACCCCTCCACTTT. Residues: CASSRDRGKGSPLHF.

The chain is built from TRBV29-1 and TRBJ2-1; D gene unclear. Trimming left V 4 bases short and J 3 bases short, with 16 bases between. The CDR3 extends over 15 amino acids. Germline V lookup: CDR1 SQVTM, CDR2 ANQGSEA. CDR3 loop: CSVVDARQDYNEQFF. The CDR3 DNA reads TGCAGCGTTGTAGACGCTCGGCAGGACTACAATGAGCAGTTCTTC.

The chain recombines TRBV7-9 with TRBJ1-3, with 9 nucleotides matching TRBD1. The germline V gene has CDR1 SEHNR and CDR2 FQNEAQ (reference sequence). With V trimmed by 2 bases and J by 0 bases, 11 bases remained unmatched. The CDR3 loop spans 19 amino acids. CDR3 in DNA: TGTGCCAGCAGCTTACCTCGAATGACAGGGGGTGTCTCTGGAAACACCATATATTTT. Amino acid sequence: CASSLPRMTGGVSGNTIYF. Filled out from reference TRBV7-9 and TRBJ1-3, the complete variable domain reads DTGVSQNPRHKITKRGQNVTFRCDPISEHNRLYWYRQTLGQGPEFLTYFQNEAQLEKSRLLSDRFSAERPKGSFSTLEIQRTEQGDSAMYLCASSLPRMTGGVSGNTIYFGEGSWLTVV.

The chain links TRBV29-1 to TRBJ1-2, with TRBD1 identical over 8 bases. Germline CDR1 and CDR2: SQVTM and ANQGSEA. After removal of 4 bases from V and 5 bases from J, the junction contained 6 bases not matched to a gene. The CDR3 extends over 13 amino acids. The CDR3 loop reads CSVGWDRTYGYTF. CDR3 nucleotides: TGCAGCGTTGGGTGGGACAGGACGTATGGCTACACCTTC.

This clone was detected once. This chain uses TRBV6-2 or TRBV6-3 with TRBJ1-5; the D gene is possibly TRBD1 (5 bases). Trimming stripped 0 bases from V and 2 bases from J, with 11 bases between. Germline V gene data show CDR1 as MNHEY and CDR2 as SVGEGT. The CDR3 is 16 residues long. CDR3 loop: CASSYSRGLGNQPQHF. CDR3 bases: TGTGCCAGCAGTTACTCGAGGGGATTAGGCAATCAGCCCCAGCATTTT.

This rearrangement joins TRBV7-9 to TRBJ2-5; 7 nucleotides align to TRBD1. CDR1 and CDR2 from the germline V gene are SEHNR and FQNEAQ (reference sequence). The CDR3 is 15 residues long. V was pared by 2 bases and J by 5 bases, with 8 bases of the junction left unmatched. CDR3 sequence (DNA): TGTGCCAGCAGCTTATCTGGCAGCAGGGGGGAGACCCAGTACTTC. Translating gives CASSLSGSRGETQYF.

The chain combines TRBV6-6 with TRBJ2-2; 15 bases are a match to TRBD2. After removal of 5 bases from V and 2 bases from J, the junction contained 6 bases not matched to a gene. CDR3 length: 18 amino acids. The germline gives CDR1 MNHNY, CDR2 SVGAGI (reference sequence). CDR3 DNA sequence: TGTGCCAGCAGTCGGACTAGCGGGGGGGCTGGAAACACCGGGGAGCTGTTTTTT. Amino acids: CASSRTSGGAGNTGELFF.

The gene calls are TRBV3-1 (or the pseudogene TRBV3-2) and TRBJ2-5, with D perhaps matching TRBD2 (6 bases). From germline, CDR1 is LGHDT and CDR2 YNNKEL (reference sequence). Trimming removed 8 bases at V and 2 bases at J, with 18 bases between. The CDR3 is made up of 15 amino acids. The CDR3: CASHRAGIPQETQYF. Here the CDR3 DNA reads TGTGCCAGCCACCGTGCGGGGATCCCACAAGAGACCCAGTACTTC.

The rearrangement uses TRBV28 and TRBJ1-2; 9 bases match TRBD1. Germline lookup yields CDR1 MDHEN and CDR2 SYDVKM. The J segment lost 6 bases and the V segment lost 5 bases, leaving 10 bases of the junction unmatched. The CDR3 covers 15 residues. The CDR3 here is CASSGGTGRENGYTF. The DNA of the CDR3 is TGTGCCAGCAGTGGTGGGACAGGGCGGGAGAATGGCTACACCTTC.

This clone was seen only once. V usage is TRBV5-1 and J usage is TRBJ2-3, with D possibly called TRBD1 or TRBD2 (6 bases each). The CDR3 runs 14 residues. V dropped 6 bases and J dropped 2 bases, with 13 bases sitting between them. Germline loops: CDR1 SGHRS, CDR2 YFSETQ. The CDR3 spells CASTLGGITDTQYF. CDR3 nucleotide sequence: TGCGCCAGCACCCTGGGGGGCATCACAGATACGCAGTATTTT. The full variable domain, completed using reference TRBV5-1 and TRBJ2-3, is KAGVTQTPRYLIKTRGQQVTLSCSPISGHRSVSWYQQTPGQGLQFLFEYFSETQRNKGNFPGRFSGRQFSNSRSEMNVSTLELGDSALYLCASTLGGITDTQYFGPGTRLTVL.

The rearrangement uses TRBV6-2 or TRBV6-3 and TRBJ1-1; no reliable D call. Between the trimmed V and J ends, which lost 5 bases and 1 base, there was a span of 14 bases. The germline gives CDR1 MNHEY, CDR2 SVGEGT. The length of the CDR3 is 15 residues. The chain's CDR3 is CASSRHTEKNTEAFF. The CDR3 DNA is TGTGCCAGCAGTCGACACACGGAGAAGAACACTGAAGCTTTCTTT.

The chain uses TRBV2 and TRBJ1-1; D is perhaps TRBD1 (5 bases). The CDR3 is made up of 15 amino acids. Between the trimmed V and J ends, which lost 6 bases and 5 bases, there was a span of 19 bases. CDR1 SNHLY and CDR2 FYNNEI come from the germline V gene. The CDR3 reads CASRDPGTPGTEAFF. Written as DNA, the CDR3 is TGTGCCAGCAGGGACCCCGGAACCCCAGGGACTGAAGCTTTCTTT.

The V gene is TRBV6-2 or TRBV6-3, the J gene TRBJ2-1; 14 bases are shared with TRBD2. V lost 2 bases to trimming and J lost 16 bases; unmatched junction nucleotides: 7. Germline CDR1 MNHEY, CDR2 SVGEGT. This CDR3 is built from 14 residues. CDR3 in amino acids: CASSYTGTSGGEFF. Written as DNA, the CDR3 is TGTGCCAGCAGTTACACCGGGACTAGCGGGGGCGAATTCTTC.

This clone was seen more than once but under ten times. This CDR3 is CASSLRAGGHYEQYF. For the CDR3, the DNA is TGTGCCAGCAGCTTGAGGGCAGGGGGCCACTACGAGCAGTACTTC. V is TRBV5-8 and J is TRBJ2-7, with TRBD1 matching 8 bases. The J segment lost 3 bases and the V segment lost 1 base, leaving 6 bases of the junction unmatched. CDR1 and CDR2 (germline): SGHTS, YDEGEE. The CDR3 has 15 residues. Filled out from reference TRBV5-8 and TRBJ2-7, the complete variable domain reads EAGVTQSPTHLIKTRGQQATLRCSPISGHTSVYWYQQALGLGLQFLLWYDEGEERNRGNFPPRFSGRQFPNYSSELNVNALELEDSALYLCASSLRAGGHYEQYFGPGTRLTVT.